This TCR beta chain was sequenced for a study of shared clonotypes between healthy human individuals. Whole-study context: Three men and a couple of women, aged 18 to 49, were donors.

Profiling relied on immunoSEQ multiplex PCR, and the TCRdb table lists in-frame clones only, not all of them. The sample has roughly 450,000 clones, around 74% seen once. Each of the donors was a healthy adult who was HIV-negative and had not had a recent acute infection or vaccination. The donor cohort consisted entirely of Caucasian adults residing in Nashville, Tennessee. What was sequenced was PBMCs. The TCR originated in a woman in her thirties or forties in good health. Some clones in this sample may be carry-over from other donors' samples.

This CDR3 is CASSFIEGFRTEAFF. The CDR3, as DNA: TGTGCCAGCAGTTTTATCGAGGGGTTCCGCACTGAAGCTTTCTTT. The chain employs TRBV27 and TRBJ1-1, with D possibly matching TRBD1 (5 bases). V was shortened by 3 bases and J by 4 bases, with 15 bases between the two germline ends. The CDR3 contains 15 residues. In germline, CDR1 is MNHEY, CDR2 SMNVEV (reference sequence).